This TCR beta chain comes out of a study of beta chain features in type 1 diabetes. Overall study results and limits: Although PCR might favor shorter templates, it would do so equally in patients and controls. Sequencing used cDNA, and cells with high TCR expression could therefore be over-represented. Shorter TCRB CDR3s, moderately but significantly so, marked every one of the four CD4+ subsets in Type 1 diabetes patients.

Germline values: CDR1 MNHEY, CDR2 SVGAGI. Trimming cost V 6 bases and J 3 bases, with 8 bases left between them. The CDR3 is 12 residues long. Note on this clone: Its antigen is as yet unknown.

The isolated RNA, all of it, was reverse transcribed, so expressed TCRB transcripts were what got sequenced. It was found that naive, central memory and regulatory T cell samples averaged about 3.5 million reads. Data came from immunoSEQ multiplex PCR; TCRdb stores just in-frame clones and leaves some out. The sample contains 300,000 to 450,000 clones, over 8.5% of which appear only once. The sequence came from a man younger than 40 with type 1 diabetes. Source material: central memory CD4+ T cells from blood. The chain has TRBV6-5 and TRBJ2-5, with D unclear. CDR3: CASRMGEETQYF. DNA of the CDR3: TGTGCCAGCAGGATGGGCGAAGAGACCCAGTACTTC.